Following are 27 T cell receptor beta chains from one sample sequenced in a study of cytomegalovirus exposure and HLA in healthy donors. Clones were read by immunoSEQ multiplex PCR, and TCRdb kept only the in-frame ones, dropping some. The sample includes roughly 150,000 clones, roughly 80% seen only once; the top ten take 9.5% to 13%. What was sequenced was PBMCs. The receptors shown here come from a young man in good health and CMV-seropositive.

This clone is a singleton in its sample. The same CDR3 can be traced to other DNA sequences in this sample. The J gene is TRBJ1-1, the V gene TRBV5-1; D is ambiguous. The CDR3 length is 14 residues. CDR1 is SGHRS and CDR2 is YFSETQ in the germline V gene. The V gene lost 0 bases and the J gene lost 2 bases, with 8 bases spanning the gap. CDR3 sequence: CASSLVGRNTEAFF. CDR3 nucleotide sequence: TGCGCCAGCAGCTTGGTTGGGAGAAACACTGAAGCTTTCTTT.

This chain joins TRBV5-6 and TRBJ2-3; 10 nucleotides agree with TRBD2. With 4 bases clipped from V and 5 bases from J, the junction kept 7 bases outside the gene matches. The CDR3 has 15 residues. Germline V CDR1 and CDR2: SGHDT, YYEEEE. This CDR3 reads CASSDAGTSVDTQYF. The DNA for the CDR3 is TGTGCCAGCAGCGACGCCGGGACTAGCGTAGATACGCAGTATTTT.

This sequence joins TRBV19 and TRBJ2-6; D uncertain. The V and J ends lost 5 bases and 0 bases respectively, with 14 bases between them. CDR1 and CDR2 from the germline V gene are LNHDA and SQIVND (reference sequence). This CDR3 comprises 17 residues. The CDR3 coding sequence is TGTGCCAGTAGTCCCCCCACAGTCAGCTCTGGGGCCAACGTCCTGACTTTC. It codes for CASSPPTVSSGANVLTF.

CDR3 sequence: CASSLVDRENSPLHF. As DNA, the CDR3 is TGTGCCAGCAGCTTAGTCGACAGGGAAAATTCACCCCTCCACTTT. The chain couples TRBV7-8 to TRBJ1-6; 7 bases map to TRBD1. This CDR3 is 15 amino acids long. The V gene end was trimmed by 1 base and the J gene end by 7 bases; junction bases not matched to a gene: 4. Germline V gives CDR1 SGHVS, CDR2 FQNEAQ.

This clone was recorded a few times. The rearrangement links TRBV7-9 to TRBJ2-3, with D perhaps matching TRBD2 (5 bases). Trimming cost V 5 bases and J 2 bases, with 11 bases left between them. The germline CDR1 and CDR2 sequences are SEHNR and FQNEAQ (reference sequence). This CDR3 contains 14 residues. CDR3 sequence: CASSPERYTDTQYF. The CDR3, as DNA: TGTGCCAGCAGCCCGGAGCGGTACACAGATACGCAGTATTTT.

CDR3: CASSPPTGGATEAFF. The CDR3 nucleotides read TGTGCCAGCTCACCACCTACAGGGGGCGCGACTGAAGCTTTCTTT. The V gene is TRBV18, the J gene TRBJ1-1; 9 bases are shared with TRBD1. The junction had 4 bases not matched to a gene; V was cut back by 0 bases and J by 5 bases. The germline gives CDR1 KGHSH, CDR2 LQKENI. The CDR3 covers 15 residues. Filled out from reference TRBV18 and TRBJ1-1, the complete variable domain reads NAGVMQNPRHLVRRRGQEARLRCSPMKGHSHVYWYRQLPEEGLKFMVYLQKENIIDESGMPKERFSAEFPKEGPSILRIQQVVRGDSAAYFCASSPPTGGATEAFFGQGTRLTVV.

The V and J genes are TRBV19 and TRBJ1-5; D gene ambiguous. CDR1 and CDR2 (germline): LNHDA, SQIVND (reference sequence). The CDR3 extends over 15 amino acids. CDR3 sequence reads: CEPVVETMGIQPQHF. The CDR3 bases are TGTGAGCCAGTTGTGGAGACGATGGGTATCCAGCCCCAGCATTTT.

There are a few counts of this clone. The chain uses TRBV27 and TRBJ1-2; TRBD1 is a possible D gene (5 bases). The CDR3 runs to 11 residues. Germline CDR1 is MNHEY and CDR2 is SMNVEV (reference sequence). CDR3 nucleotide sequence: TGTGTCTCAGGGATCAACTATGGCTACACCTTC. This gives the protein CVSGINYGYTF.

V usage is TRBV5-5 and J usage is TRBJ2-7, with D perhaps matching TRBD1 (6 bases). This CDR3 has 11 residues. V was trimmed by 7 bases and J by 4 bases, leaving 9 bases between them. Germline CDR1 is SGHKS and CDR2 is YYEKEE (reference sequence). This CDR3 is CASGTGYEQYF. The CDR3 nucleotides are TGTGCCAGCGGAACAGGGTACGAGCAGTACTTC.

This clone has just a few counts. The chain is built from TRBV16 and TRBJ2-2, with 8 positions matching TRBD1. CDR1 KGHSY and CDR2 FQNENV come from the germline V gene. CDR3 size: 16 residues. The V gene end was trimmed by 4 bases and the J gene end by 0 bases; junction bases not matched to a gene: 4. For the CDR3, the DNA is TGTGCCAGCAGCCTTAGGACAGGGACGAACACCGGGGAGCTGTTTTTT. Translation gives CASSLRTGTNTGELFF.

The CDR3 DNA follows: TGTGCCACCCAAGGGGGTACGGAGACCCAGTACTTC. This codes for CATQGGTETQYF. The V and J genes are TRBV10-3 and TRBJ2-5; D may be TRBD1 (6 bases). Germline V gene lookup returns CDR1 ENHRY and CDR2 SYGVKD. V was trimmed by 10 bases and J by 5 bases, leaving 14 bases between them. This CDR3 contains 12 residues.

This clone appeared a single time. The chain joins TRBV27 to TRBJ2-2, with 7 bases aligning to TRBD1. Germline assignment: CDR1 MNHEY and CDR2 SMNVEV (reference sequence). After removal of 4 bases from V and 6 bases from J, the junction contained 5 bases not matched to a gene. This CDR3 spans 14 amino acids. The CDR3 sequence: CASSSGQAAGELFF. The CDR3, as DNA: TGTGCCAGCAGTTCCGGACAGGCGGCCGGGGAGCTGTTTTTT.

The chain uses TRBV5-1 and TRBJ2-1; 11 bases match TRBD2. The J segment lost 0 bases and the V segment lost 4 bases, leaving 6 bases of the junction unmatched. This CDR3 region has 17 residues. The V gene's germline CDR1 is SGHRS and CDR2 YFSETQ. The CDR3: CASSPTGLADSYNEQFF. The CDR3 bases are TGCGCCAGCAGCCCTACGGGACTAGCGGACTCCTACAATGAGCAGTTCTTC.

CDR3 residues: CASSVGEYNEQFF. The CDR3 DNA follows: TGTGCCAGCAGCGTTGGGGAGTACAATGAGCAGTTCTTC. The chain recombines TRBV9 with TRBJ2-1; D might be TRBD2 (5 bases). This CDR3 is built from 13 residues. V was cut by 2 bases and J by 4 bases, with 7 bases left in between. Germline CDR1 reads SGDLS; CDR2 reads YYNGEE.

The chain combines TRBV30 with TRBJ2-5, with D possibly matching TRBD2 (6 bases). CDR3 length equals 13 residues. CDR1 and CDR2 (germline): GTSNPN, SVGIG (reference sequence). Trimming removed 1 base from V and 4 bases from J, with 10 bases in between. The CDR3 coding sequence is TGTGCCTGGAGTGAGAGCGGGTTAGAGACCCAGTACTTC. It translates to CAWSESGLETQYF.

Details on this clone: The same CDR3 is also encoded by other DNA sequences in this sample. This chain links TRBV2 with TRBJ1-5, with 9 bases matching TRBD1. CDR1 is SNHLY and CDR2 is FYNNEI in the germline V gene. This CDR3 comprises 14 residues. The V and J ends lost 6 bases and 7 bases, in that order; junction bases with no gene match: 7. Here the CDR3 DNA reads TGTGCCAGCAGCCGGGACAGGGAGAGGCAGCCCCAGCATTTT. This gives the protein CASSRDRERQPQHF.

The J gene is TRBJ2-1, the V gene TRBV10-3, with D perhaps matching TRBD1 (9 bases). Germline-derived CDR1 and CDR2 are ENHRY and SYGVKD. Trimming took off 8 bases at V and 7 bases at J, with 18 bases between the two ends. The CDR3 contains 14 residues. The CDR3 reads CAIGREGTGNEQFF. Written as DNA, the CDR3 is TGTGCCATCGGTCGGGAGGGGACAGGGAATGAGCAGTTCTTC.

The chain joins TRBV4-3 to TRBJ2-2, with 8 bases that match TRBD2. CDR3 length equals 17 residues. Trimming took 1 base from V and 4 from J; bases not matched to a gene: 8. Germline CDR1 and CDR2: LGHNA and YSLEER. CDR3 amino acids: CASSQADGGAVTGELFF. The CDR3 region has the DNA TGCGCCAGCAGCCAAGCTGACGGGGGGGCCGTCACCGGGGAGCTGTTTTTT.

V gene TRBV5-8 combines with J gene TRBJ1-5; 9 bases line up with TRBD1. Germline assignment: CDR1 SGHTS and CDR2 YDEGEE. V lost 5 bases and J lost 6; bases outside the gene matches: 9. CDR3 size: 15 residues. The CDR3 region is CASRPYRGLSQPQHF. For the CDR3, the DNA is TGTGCCAGCAGGCCATACAGGGGGCTTAGTCAGCCCCAGCATTTT.

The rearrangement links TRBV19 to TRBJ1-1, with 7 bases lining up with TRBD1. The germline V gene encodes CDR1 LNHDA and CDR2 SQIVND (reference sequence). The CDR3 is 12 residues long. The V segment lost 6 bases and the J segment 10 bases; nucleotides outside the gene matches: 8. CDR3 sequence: CASRTSAGGAFF. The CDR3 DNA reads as TGTGCCAGTAGGACGTCGGCAGGGGGAGCTTTCTTT.

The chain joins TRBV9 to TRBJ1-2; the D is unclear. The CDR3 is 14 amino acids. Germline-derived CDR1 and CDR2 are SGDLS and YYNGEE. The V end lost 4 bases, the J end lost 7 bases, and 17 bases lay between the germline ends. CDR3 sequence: CASSPPMAAGGYTF. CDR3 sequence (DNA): TGTGCCAGCAGCCCCCCCATGGCCGCGGGTGGCTACACCTTC.

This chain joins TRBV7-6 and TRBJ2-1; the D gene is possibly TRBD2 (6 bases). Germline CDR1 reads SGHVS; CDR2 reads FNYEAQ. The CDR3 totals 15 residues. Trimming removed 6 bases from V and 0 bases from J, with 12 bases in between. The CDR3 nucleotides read TGTGCCAGCAGTCCGGAGGGTGGCTCCTACAATGAGCAGTTCTTC. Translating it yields CASSPEGGSYNEQFF.

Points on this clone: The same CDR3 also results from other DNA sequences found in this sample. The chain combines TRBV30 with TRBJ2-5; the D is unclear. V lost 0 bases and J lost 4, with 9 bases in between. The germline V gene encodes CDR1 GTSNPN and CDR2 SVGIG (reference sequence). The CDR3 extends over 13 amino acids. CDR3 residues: CAWSVRQRETQYF. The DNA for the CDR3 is TGTGCCTGGAGTGTACGGCAGCGAGAGACCCAGTACTTC.

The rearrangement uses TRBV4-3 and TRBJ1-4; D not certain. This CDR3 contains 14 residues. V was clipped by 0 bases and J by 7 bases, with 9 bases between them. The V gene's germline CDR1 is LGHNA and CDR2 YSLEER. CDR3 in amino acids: CASSQEEGSEKLFF. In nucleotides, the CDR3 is TGCGCCAGCAGCCAAGAGGAGGGTTCTGAAAAACTGTTTTTT.

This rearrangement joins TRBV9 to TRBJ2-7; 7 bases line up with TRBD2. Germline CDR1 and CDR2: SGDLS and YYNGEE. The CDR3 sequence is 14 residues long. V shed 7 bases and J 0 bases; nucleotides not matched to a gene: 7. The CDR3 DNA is TGTGCCAGCTCGACGGGGGGAAGCTCCTACGAGCAGTACTTC. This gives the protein CASSTGGSSYEQYF.

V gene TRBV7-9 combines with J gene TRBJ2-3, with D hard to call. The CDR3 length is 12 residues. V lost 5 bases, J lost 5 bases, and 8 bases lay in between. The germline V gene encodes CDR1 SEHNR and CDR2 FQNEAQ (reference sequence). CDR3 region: CASSLLGDTQYF. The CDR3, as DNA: TGTGCCAGCAGCCTCCTAGGAGATACGCAGTATTTT.

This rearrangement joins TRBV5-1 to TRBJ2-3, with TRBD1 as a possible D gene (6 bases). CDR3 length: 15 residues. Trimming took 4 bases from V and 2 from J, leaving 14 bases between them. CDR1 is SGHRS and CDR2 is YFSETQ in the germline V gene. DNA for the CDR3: TGCGCCAGCAGCGGGGACATCCCATACACAGATACGCAGTATTTT. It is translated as CASSGDIPYTDTQYF.